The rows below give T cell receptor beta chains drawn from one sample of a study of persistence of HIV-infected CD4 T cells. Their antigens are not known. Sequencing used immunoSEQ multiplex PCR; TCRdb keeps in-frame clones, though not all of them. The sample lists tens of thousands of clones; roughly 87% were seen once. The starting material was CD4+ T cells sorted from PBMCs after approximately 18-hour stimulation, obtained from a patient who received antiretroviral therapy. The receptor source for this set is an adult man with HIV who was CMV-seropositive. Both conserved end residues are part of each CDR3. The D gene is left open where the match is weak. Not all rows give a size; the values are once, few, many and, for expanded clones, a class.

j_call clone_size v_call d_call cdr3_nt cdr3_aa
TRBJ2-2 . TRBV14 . TGTGCCAGCAGCCTCGTCTTGAACACCGGGGAGCTGTTTTTT CASSLVLNTGELFF
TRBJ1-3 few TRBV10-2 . TGCGCCAGCAGTCCAGGAAACACCATATATTTT CASSPGNTIYF
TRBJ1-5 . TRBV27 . TGTGCCAGCAGTTTAAAAGGGGCTAAGGATCAGCCCCAGCATTTT CASSLKGAKDQPQHF
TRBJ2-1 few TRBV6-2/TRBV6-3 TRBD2 TGTGCCAGCAGTTACCCGGGGAGCGGGAGGCTTGAGCAGTTCTTC CASSYPGSGRLEQFF
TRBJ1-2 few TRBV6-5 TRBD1 TGTGCCAGCGGAAAAACAGGGGAGAGGCCCTACACCTTC CASGKTGERPYTF
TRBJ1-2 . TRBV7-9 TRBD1 TGTGCCAGCAGCATCGGGACAGGGAGGCTTGGCTACACCTTC CASSIGTGRLGYTF
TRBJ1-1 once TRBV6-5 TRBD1 TGTGCCAGCAGTCAACGACAGGGTCTTGAAGCTTTCTTT CASSQRQGLEAFF
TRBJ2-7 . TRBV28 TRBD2 TGTGCCAGCAGATCTAGCGGGGGGGGTAACGAGCAGTACTTC CASRSSGGGNEQYF
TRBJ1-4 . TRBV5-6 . TGTGCCAGCAACTTCGACGCAACTAATGAAAAACTGTTTTTT CASNFDATNEKLFF
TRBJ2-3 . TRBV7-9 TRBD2 TGTGCCAGCAGAACAGCGGGGACGGCAGATACGCAGTATTTT CASRTAGTADTQYF
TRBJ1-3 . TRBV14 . TGTGCCAGCAGCCAGGCCGGAAACACCATATATTTT CASSQAGNTIYF
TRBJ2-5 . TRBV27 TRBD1 TGTGCCAGCCCCGAGGACAGGGGACAGACCCAGTACTTC CASPEDRGQTQYF
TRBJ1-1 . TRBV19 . TGTGCCAGTAGTATAGATTCCGGGAGGAACACTGAAGCTTTCTTT CASSIDSGRNTEAFF
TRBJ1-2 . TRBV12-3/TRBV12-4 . TGTGCCAGCACTGAGTCGGGCTTTGGCTACACCTTC CASTESGFGYTF
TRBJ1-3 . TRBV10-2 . TGCGCCAGCAGTGACCTGGGAACTGGAAACACCATATATTTT CASSDLGTGNTIYF
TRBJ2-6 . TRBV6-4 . TGTGCCAGCAGTGACCAGGGGACGGGGGCCAACGTCCTGACTTTC CASSDQGTGANVLTF
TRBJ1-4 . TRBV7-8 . TGTGCCAGCAGCCGGGAGTCAACTAATGAAAAACTGTTTTTT CASSRESTNEKLFF
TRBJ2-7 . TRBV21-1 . TGTGCCAGCAGCCAGAGGGGGGGCTACGAGCAGTACTTC CASSQRGGYEQYF
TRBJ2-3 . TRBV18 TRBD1 TGTGCCAGCTCACCACTCGCCCCGGGACAGGGCTTTGATACGCAGTATTTT CASSPLAPGQGFDTQYF
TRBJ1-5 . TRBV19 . TGTGCCAGTAGTATCGACAGTGGCAATCAGCCCCAGCATTTT CASSIDSGNQPQHF
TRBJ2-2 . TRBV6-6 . TGTGCCAGCTGGCCGACGGAAGCGAACACCGGGGAGCTGTTTTTT CASWPTEANTGELFF
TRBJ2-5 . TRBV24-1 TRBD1 TGTGCCACCAGTGGGGGGGACAGGTACCAAGAGACCCAGTACTTC CATSGGDRYQETQYF
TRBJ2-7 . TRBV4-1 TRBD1 TGCGCCAGCAGCCAAACTCCGGGACAGGGAACCTACGAGCAGTACTTC CASSQTPGQGTYEQYF
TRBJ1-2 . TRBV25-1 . TGTGCCAGCAGTGAAACCGGGACCTATGGCTACACCTTC CASSETGTYGYTF
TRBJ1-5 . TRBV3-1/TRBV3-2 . TGTGCCAGCAGCCAAGATCGACATCAGCCCCAGCATTTT CASSQDRHQPQHF
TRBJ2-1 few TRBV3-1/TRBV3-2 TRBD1 TGTGCCAGCAGCCACCTCACAGGGGGTAAGCAGTATGAGCAGTTCTTC CASSHLTGGKQYEQFF
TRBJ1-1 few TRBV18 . TGTGCCAGCTCAACAGACAGAGCTCTCGAAGCTTTCTTT CASSTDRALEAFF
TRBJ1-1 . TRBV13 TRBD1 TGTGCCAGCAGGCTATACCGGGACAGAAGAGCTTTCTTT CASRLYRDRRAFF
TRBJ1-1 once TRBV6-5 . TGTGCCAGCAGTTATACCACGAGGGCCAACACTGAAGCTTTCTTT CASSYTTRANTEAFF
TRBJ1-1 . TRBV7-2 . TGTGCCAGCAGCAAAGGTCAGGGGACCACTGAAGCTTTCTTT CASSKGQGTTEAFF
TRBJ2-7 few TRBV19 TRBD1 TGTGCCAGTAGTAGATCGACAGGGTCAAGCCACGAGCAGTACTTC CASSRSTGSSHEQYF
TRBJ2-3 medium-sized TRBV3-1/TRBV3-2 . TGTGCCAGCAGCCGTTGGCTAGCTGCAGATACGCAGTATTTT CASSRWLAADTQYF
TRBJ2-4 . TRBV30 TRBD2 TGTGCCTGGAGCGGGGGGAGCATTCAGTACTTC CAWSGGSIQYF
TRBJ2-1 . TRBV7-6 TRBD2 TGTGCCAGCAGCTTAGCGCGTAATAGCGGGGGGTTCTCCTACAATGAGCAGTTCTTC CASSLARNSGGFSYNEQFF
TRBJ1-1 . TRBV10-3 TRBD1 TGTGCCATCGGACAGGGGGTGACTGAAGCTTTCTTT CAIGQGVTEAFF
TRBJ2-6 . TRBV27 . TGTGCCACCGCAGGACGGGTTGACGTCCTGACTTTC CATAGRVDVLTF
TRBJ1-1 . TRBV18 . TGTGCCAGCTCACCCTCTGGGAGAGGGACCGAAGCTTTCTTT CASSPSGRGTEAFF
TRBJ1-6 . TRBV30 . TGTGCCTGGACTGCCGACTTTTCCTATAATTCACCCCTCCACTTT CAWTADFSYNSPLHF
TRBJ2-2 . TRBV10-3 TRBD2 TGTGCCATCGGGACTAGCGGGAGCACCGGGGAGCTGTTTTTT CAIGTSGSTGELFF
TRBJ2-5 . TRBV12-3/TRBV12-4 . TGTGCCAGCAGTTTAAGGGGGGCGGAGACCCAGTACTTC CASSLRGAETQYF
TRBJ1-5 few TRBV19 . TGTGCCAGTAACGGTCGTCAGTTAAATCAGCCCCAGCATTTT CASNGRQLNQPQHF
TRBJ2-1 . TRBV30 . TGTGCCTGGAGTGCAGGTAATCGGAGGCTTGACAATGAGCAGTTCTTC CAWSAGNRRLDNEQFF
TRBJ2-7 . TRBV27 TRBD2 TGTGCCAGCAGTTTATCCCTTAGCGGGACCTACGAGCAGTACTTC CASSLSLSGTYEQYF
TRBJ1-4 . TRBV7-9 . TGTGCCAGCAGCTTAGGGCTCTTGGACGGGAATGAAAAACTGTTTTTT CASSLGLLDGNEKLFF
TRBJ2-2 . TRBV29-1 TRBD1 TGCAGCGTCCTGGGGGACAGGGTTGACACCGGGGAGCTGTTTTTT CSVLGDRVDTGELFF
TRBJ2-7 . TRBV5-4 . TGTGCCAGCAGCTTGGAGGCCGAACCCGAGCAGTACTTC CASSLEAEPEQYF
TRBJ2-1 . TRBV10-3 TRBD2 TGTGCCATCAGTGAACCGAGCGGGAGAGGGGGCAATGAGCAGTTCTTC CAISEPSGRGGNEQFF
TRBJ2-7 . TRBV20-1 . TGCAGTGCTAGTATGGGGGCGGGAGAGCAGTACTTC CSASMGAGEQYF
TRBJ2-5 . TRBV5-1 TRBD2 TGCGCCAGCAGCGCCGGACTAGCGGAATACCAAGAGACCCAGTACTTC CASSAGLAEYQETQYF
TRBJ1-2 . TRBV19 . TGTGCCAGTAGTATAGATCTTCAGGCCGGCGGTATAGGCGGCTACACCTTC CASSIDLQAGGIGGYTF
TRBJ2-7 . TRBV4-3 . TGCGCCAGCAGCCATGGTTTCTTCCCCTACGAGCAGTACTTC CASSHGFFPYEQYF
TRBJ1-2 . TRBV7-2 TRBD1 TGTGCCAGCAGCCCAATGGGACAGAGCTATGGCTACACCTTC CASSPMGQSYGYTF
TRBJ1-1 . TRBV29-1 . TGCAGCGCCGCGACCACTGAAGCTTTCTTT CSAATTEAFF
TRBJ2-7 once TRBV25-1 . TGTGCCAGCAGTGAATCTCTTTTGGGTCGTGGATCCTACGAGCAGTACTTC CASSESLLGRGSYEQYF